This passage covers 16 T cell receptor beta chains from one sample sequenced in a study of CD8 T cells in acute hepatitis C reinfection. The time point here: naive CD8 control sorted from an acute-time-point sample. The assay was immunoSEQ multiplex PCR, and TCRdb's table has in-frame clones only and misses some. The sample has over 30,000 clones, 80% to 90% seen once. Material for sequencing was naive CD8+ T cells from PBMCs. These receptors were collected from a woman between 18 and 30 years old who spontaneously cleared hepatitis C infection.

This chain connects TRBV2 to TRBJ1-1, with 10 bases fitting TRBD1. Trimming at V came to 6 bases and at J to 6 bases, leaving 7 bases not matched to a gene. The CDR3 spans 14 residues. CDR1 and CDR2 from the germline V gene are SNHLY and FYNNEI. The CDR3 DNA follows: TGTGCCAGCAGACCGGGACAGGGGATGGCTGAAGCTTTCTTT. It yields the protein CASRPGQGMAEAFF.

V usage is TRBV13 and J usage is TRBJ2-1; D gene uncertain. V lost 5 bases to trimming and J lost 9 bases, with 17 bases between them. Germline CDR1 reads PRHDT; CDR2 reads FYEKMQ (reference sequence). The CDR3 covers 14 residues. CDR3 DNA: TGTGCCAGCAGCGTTAGCTGGGGTCCCGTTGAGCAGTTCTTC. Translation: CASSVSWGPVEQFF.

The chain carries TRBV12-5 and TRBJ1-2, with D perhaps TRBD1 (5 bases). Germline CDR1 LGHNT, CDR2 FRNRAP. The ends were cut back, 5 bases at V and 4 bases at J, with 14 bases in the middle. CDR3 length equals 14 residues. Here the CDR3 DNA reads TGTGCTAGTGGTGCGTCCGGGGCCTTCTATGGCTACACCTTC. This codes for CASGASGAFYGYTF.

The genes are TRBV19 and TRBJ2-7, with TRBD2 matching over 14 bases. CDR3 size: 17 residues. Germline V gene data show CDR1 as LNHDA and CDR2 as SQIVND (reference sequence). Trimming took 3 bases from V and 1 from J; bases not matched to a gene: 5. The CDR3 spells CASSMGLAGVLSYEQYF. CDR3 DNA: TGTGCCAGTAGTATGGGACTAGCGGGAGTTTTATCCTACGAGCAGTACTTC.

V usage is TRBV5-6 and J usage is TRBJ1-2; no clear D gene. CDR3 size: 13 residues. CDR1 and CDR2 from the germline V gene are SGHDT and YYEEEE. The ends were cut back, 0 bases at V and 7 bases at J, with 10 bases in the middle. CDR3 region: CASSLAGSGGYTF. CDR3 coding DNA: TGTGCCAGCAGCTTGGCGGGGTCGGGTGGCTACACCTTC.

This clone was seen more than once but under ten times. Here the CDR3 DNA reads TGTGCCAGCCCCCAAGAGGGGGTCGACGGGCAGTACTTC. As protein: CASPQEGVDGQYF. The chain links TRBV6-1 to TRBJ2-7; the D gene is possibly TRBD1 (6 bases). This CDR3 has 13 amino acids. Germline CDR1 MNHNS, CDR2 SASEGT. V lost 8 bases and J lost 9, with 20 bases in between.

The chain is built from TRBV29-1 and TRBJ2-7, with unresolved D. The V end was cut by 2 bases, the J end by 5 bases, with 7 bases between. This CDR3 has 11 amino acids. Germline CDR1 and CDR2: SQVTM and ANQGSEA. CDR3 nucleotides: TGCAGCGTTGAACAGGACCACGAGCAGTACTTC. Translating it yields CSVEQDHEQYF.

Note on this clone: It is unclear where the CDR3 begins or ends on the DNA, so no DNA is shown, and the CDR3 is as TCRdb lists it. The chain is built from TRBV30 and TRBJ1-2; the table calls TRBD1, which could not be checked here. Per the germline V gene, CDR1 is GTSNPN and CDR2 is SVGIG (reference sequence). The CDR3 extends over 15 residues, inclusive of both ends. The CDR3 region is CAWTQGAAFGDGYTF.

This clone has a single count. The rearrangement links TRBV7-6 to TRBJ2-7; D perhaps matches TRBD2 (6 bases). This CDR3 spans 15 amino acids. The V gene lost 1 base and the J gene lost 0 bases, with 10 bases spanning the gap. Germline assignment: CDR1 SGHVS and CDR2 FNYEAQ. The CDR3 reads CASSLGGAHSYEQYF. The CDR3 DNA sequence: TGTGCCAGCAGCTTAGGCGGGGCGCACTCCTACGAGCAGTACTTC.

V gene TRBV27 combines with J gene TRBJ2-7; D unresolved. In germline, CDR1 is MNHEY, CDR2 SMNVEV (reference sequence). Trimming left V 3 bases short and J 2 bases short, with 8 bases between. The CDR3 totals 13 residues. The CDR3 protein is CASSFAGTYEQYF. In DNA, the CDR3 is TGTGCCAGCAGTTTTGCCGGCACCTACGAGCAGTACTTC.

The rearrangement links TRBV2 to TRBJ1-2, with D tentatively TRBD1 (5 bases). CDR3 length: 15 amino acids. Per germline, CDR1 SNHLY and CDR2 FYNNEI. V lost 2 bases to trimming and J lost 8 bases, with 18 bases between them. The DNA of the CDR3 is TGTGCCAGCAGTGAAAGTAGGGGACGGTTCTCGGGCTACACCTTC. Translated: CASSESRGRFSGYTF.

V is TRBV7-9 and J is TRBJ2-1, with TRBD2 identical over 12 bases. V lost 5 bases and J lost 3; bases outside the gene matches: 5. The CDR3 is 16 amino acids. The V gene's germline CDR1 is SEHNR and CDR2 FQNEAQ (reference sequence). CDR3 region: CASSTRTSGDYNEQFF. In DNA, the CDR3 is TGTGCCAGCAGCACCCGGACTAGCGGGGACTACAATGAGCAGTTCTTC. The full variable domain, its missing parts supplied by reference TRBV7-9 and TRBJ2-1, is DTGVSQNPRHKITKRGQNVTFRCDPISEHNRLYWYRQTLGQGPEFLTYFQNEAQLEKSRLLSDRFSAERPKGSFSTLEIQRTEQGDSAMYLCASSTRTSGDYNEQFFGPGTRLTVL.

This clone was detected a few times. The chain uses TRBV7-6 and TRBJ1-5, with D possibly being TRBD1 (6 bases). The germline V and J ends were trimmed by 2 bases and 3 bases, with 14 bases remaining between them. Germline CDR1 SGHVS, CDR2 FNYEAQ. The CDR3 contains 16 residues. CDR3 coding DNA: TGTGCCAGCAGCTTAAGCCCAGGGGCTTACAATCAGCCCCAGCATTTT. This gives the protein CASSLSPGAYNQPQHF. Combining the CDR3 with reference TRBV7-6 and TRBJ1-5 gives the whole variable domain GAGVSQSPRYKVTKRGQDVALRCDPISGHVSLYWYRQALGQGPEFLTYFNYEAQQDKSGLPNDRFSAERPEGSISTLTIQRTEQRDSAMYRCASSLSPGAYNQPQHFGDGTRLSIL.

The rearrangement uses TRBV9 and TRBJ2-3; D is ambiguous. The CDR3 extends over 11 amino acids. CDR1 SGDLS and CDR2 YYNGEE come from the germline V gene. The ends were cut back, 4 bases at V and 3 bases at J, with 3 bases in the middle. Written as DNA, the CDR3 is TGTGCCAGCAGCCTAACAGATACGCAGTATTTT. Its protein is CASSLTDTQYF.

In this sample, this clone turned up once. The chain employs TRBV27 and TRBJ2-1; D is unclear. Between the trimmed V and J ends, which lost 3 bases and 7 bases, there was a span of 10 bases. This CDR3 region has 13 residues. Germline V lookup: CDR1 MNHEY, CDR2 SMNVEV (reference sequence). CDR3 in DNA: TGTGCCAGCAGTTTGGGAAGACTTAATGAGCAGTTCTTC. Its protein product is CASSLGRLNEQFF.

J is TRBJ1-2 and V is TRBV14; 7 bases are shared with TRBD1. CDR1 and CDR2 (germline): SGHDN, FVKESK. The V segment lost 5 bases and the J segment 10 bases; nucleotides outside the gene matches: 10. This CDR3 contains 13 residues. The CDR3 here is CASSSDRDPSYTF. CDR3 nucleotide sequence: TGTGCCAGCAGCTCCGACAGGGACCCCTCCTACACCTTC.